The present T cell receptor (beta chain) was sequenced within a study of vaccination and CD4 T cells after COVID-19. Across the study: Four females and six males made up the convalescents, with two Hispanic. Overlapping SARS-CoV-2, HCoV-NL63, HCoV-OC43 and HCoV-229E spike peptides were used to stimulate cells.

Trimming took off 6 bases at V and 5 bases at J, with 11 bases between the two ends. The germline gives CDR1 SGHVS, CDR2 FQNEAQ. The CDR3 has 13 amino acids. This clonotype occurred a few times. The antigen is not known. Treatment meaning: roughly 10-day PBMC culture with coronavirus spike peptide pools or control peptides (ViraFEST assay). CD4+ T lymphocytes from the unexposed donor were collected before the COVID-19 pandemic (2011-2018). Days 3 and 7 saw half the medium replaced with fresh IL-2 medium. Oncomine TCR Beta short-read sequencing was applied to DNA from cultured CD4+ T cells. TCRdb reanalysed the PCR reads using MiXCR and keeps one entry per CDR3 protein. The sample carries about 6,100 distinct CDR3 sequences, 43% recorded once.

The chain joins TRBV7-8 to TRBJ1-5; tentatively, D is TRBD1 (5 bases). This sequence originates from a human donor in good health. Specimen: CD4+ T cells from blood, cultured in vitro. The CDR3 loop is CASRRTPDQPQHF. The CDR3 DNA sequence: TGTGCCAGCAGACGGACACCCGATCAGCCCCAGCATTTT.